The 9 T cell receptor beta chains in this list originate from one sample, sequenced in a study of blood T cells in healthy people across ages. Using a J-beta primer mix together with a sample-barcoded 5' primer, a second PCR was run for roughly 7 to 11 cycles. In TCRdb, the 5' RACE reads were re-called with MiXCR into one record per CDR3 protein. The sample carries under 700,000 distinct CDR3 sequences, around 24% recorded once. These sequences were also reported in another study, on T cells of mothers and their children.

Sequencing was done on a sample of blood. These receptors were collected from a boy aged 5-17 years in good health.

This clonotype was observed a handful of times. The CDR3 reads CASSLEGRVDYEQYF. Written as DNA, the CDR3 is TGTGCCAGCAGCTTAGAGGGGCGGGTGGATTACGAGCAGTACTTC. This chain uses TRBV7-8 with TRBJ2-5; tentatively, D is TRBD1 or TRBD2 (5 bases each). The assigned J gene may be wrong: the sequence end matches TRBJ2-7 better. The CDR3 extends over 15 amino acids. Looked up from germline, CDR1 is SGHVS and CDR2 is FQNEAQ.

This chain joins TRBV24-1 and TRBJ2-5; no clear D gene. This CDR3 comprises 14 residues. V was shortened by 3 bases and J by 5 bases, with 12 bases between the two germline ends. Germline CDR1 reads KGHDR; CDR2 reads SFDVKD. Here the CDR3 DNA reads TGTGCCACCAGTGATCAACACGGGTGGGAGACCCAGTACTTC. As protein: CATSDQHGWETQYF.

CDR3 DNA: TGTGCCATCAGTGAGGGGGTCACGGGGGCTTCCTACGAGCAGTACTTC. Amino acids: CAISEGVTGASYEQYF. This chain uses TRBV10-3 with TRBJ2-5, with D perhaps given as TRBD1 or TRBD2 (6 bases each). The DNA end lines up better with TRBJ2-7; the J call may be wrong. Germline CDR1 and CDR2: ENHRY and SYGVKD. CDR3 length equals 16 residues.

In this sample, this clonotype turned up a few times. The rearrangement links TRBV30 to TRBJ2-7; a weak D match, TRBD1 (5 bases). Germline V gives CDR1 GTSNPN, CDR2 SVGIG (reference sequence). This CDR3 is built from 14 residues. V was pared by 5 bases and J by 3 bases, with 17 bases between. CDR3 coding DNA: TGTGCCTGGGGGTTAGGGGTAGTTGTCTACGAGCAGTACTTC. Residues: CAWGLGVVVYEQYF. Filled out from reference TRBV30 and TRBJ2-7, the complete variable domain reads SQTIHQWPATLVQPVGSPLSLECTVEGTSNPNLYWYRQAAGRGLQLLFYSVGIGQISSEVPQNLSASRPQDRQFILSSKKLLLSDSGFYLCAWGLGVVVYEQYFGPGTRLTVT.

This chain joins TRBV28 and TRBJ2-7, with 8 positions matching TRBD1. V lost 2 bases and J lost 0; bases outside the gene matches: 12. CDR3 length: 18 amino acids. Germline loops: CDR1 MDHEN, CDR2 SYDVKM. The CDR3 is CASSLDRGAMIRSYEQYF. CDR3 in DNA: TGTGCCAGCAGTTTAGACAGGGGAGCTATGATACGCTCCTACGAGCAGTACTTC.

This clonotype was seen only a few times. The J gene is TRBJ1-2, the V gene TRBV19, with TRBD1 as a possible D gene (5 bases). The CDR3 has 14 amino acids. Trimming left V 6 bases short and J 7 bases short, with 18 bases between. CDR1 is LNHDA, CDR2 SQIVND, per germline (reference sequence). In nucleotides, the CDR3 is TGTGCCAGTAGCCCCACCCCAGGGTCGAGTGGCTACACCTTC. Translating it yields CASSPTPGSSGYTF.

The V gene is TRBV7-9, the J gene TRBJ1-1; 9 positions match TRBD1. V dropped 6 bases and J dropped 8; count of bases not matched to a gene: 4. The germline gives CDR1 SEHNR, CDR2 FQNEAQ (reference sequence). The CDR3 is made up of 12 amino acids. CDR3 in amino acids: CASSHGQGEAFF. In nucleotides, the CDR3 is TGTGCCAGCAGTCATGGACAGGGGGAAGCTTTCTTT.

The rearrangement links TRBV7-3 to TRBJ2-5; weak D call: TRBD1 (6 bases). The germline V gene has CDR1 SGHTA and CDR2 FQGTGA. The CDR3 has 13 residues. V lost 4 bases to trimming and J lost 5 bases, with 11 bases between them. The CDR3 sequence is CASSSSRGETQYF. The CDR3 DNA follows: TGTGCCAGCAGCTCGTCGAGGGGGGAGACCCAGTACTTC.

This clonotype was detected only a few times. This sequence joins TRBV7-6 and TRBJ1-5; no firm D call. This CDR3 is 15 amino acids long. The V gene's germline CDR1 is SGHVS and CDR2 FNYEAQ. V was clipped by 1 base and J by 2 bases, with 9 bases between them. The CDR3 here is CASSLGFEGNQPQHF. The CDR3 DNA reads TGTGCCAGCAGCTTAGGTTTTGAAGGCAATCAGCCCCAGCATTTT.